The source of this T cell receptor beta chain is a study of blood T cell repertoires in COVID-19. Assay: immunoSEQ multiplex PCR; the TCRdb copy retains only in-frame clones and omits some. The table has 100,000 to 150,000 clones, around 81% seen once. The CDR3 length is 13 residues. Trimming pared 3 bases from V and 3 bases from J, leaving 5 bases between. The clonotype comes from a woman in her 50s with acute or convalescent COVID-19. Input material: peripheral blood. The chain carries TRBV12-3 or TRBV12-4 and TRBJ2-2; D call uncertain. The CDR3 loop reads CASSFGYTGELFF. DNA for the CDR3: TGTGCCAGCAGTTTTGGCTACACCGGGGAGCTGTTTTTT.